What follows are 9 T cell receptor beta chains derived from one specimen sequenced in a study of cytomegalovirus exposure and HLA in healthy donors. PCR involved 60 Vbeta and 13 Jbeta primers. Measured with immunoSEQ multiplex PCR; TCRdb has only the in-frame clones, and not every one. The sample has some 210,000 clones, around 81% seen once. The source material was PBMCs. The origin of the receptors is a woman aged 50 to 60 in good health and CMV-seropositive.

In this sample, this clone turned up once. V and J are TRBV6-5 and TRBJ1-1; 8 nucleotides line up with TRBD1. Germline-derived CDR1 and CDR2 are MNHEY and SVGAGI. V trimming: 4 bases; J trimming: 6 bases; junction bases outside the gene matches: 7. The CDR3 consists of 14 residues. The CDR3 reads CASSSNRGKAEAFF. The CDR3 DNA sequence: TGTGCCAGCAGTTCCAACAGGGGGAAGGCTGAAGCTTTCTTT.

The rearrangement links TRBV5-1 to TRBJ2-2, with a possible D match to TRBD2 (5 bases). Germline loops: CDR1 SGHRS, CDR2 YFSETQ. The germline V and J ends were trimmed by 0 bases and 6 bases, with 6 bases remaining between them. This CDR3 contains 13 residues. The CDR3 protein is CASSLEEAGELFF. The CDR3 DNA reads TGCGCCAGCAGCTTGGAGGAGGCCGGGGAGCTGTTTTTT.

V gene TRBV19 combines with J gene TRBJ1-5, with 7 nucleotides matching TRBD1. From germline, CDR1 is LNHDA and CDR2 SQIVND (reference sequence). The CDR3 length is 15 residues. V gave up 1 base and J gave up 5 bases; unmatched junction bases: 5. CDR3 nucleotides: TGTGCCAGTAGTATAGGACAGGGAGTACATCAGCCCCAGCATTTT. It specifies CASSIGQGVHQPQHF.

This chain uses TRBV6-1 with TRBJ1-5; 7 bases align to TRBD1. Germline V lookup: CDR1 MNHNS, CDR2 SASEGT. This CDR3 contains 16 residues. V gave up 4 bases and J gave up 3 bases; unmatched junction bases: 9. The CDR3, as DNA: TGTGCCAGCAGTGTCAGACAGGGAAAATCCAATCAGCCCCAGCATTTT. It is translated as CASSVRQGKSNQPQHF.

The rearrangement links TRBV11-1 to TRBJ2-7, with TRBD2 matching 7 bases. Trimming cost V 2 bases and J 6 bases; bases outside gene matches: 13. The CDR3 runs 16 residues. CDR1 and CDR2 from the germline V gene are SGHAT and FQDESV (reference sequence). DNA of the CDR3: TGTGCCAGCAGCTTATTACTCCAGGGAGGGTTGGTCGAGCAGTACTTC. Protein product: CASSLLLQGGLVEQYF.

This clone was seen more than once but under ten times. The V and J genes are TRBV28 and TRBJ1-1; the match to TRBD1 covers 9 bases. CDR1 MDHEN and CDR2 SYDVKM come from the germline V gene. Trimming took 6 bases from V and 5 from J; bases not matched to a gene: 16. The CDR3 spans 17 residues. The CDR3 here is CASRVQGAQGGGTEAFF. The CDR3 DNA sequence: TGTGCCAGCAGGGTACAGGGGGCGCAAGGAGGAGGGACTGAAGCTTTCTTT.

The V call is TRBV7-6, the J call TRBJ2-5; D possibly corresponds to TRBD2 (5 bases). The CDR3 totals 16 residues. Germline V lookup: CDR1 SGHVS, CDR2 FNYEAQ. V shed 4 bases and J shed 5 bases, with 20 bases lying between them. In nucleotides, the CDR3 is TGTGCCAGCAGCTCCGCCCAAGTCGGAGGTTCGGAGACCCAGTACTTC. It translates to CASSSAQVGGSETQYF.

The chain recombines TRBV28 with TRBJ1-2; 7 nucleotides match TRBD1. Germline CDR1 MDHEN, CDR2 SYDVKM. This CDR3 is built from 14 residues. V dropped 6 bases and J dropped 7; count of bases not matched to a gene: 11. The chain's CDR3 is CASSQLTGRVGYTF. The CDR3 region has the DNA TGTGCCAGCAGCCAACTGACAGGGCGAGTTGGCTACACCTTC.

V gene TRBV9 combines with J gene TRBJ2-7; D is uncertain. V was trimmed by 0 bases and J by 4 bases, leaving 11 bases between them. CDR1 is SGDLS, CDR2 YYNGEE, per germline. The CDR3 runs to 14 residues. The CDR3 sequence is CASSVEVQAYEQYF. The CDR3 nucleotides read TGTGCCAGCAGCGTAGAGGTCCAGGCGTACGAGCAGTACTTC. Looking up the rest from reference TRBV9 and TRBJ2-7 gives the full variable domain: DSGVTQTPKHLITATGQRVTLRCSPRSGDLSVYWYQQSLDQGLQFLIQYYNGEERAKGNILERFSAQQFPDLHSELNLSSLELGDSALYFCASSVEVQAYEQYFGPGTRLTVT.